The T cell receptor (beta chain) described here comes from a study of read filtering for tumor transcriptome and immune sequencing. For the study at large: RNA-seq yielded only about 75 to 1273 TCR reads, IR-seq about 3.5 to 10.27 million. Study-level results: Even smaller IR-seq throughput identified most shared clonotypes. Single-read clonotypes: roughly four fifths of IR-seq clonotypes (roughly 4% of reads), 74.6% of RNA-seq clonotypes (roughly 49% of reads). Without single-read clonotypes, shared clonotype proportions correlated more between IR-seq and RNA-seq.

The CDR3 is 15 residues long. The junction had 3 bases not matched to a gene; V was cut back by 5 bases and J by 2 bases. The library was built from roughly 400 ng RNA with molecular barcoded adaptors for alpha/delta and beta/gamma chains. TCRdb processed the reads anew with MiXCR; each CDR3 protein has one entry. Of 100,000 to 150,000 distinct CDR3 sequences listed, about 13% are singletons. This clonotype was seen a handful of times. The antigen is not known. The sample was a population of CD138-negative cells sorted from bone marrow. This sequence originates from a donor at least 40 years old with multiple myeloma. The V gene is TRBV12-3 or TRBV12-4, the J gene TRBJ2-5; 12 nucleotides match TRBD2. In DNA form, the CDR3 reads TGTGCCAGCAGTCCGACTAGCGGGAGACAAGAGACCCAGTACTTC. Translating gives CASSPTSGRQETQYF.